This entry lists 13 T cell receptor beta chains sequenced from one sample in a study of T cell changes during pregnancy in multiple sclerosis. Produced via immunoSEQ multiplex PCR; TCRdb's table is partial and in-frame only. Among about 23,000 clones listed, around 89% were seen once. Sample: CD8+ T cells from peripheral blood mononuclear cells, taken in the first trimester of pregnancy. The receptors were sampled from a female donor with multiple sclerosis, enrolled in a pregnancy study.

This sequence joins TRBV6-1 and TRBJ1-4; D perhaps matches TRBD1 (5 bases). The V gene lost 2 bases and the J gene lost 3 bases, with 16 bases spanning the gap. The length of the CDR3 is 17 residues. Germline CDR1 is MNHNS and CDR2 is SASEGT. CDR3: CASSESEGRRANEKLFF. CDR3 DNA: TGTGCCAGCAGTGAATCCGAGGGGAGGCGCGCTAATGAAAAACTGTTTTTT.

The V gene is TRBV5-4, the J gene TRBJ1-2; D unresolved. With 4 bases removed from V and 8 bases from J, the gap between germline ends came to 15 bases. Per germline, CDR1 SGHNT and CDR2 YYREEE (reference sequence). This CDR3 spans 13 amino acids. The CDR3 DNA is TGTGCCAGCAGCCTCAACCCCCTAGACGGCTACACCTTC. Translating it yields CASSLNPLDGYTF.

This clone was counted a single time. The chain combines TRBV9 with TRBJ2-1; TRBD2 aligns across 12 bases. The CDR3 extends over 15 amino acids. Germline CDR1 and CDR2: SGDLS and YYNGEE. The V segment lost 3 bases and the J segment 7 bases; nucleotides outside the gene matches: 5. CDR3 sequence: CASSAGTSGSNEQFF. CDR3 nucleotide sequence: TGTGCCAGCAGCGCCGGGACTAGCGGGTCTAATGAGCAGTTCTTC.

This clone is a singleton in its sample. The V gene is TRBV27, the J gene TRBJ2-7; TRBD1 aligns across 8 bases. J was trimmed by 3 bases and V by 3 bases; bases with no gene match: 4. The CDR3 loop spans 14 amino acids. Germline V gives CDR1 MNHEY, CDR2 SMNVEV (reference sequence). CDR3 DNA: TGTGCCAGCAGTTTCCTCGGACAGGGCTACGAGCAGTACTTC. It specifies CASSFLGQGYEQYF.

The V call is TRBV6-5, the J call TRBJ2-3; the D is unclear. The CDR3 covers 14 residues. V was shortened by 2 bases and J by 0 bases, with 6 bases between the two germline ends. Germline V CDR1 and CDR2: MNHEY, SVGAGI. CDR3 region: CASSYAGSTDTQYF. CDR3 coding DNA: TGTGCCAGCAGTTACGCCGGGAGCACAGATACGCAGTATTTT.

The rearrangement links TRBV21-1 to TRBJ1-2. TRBV21-1 is noted as a pseudogene. The CDR3 extends over 14 amino acids. The CDR3 region is CASSKGPTGYGYTF. In DNA form, the CDR3 reads TGTGCCAGCAGCAAAGGGCCAACCGGGTATGGCTACACCTTC.

In its sample, this clone was seen once. The chain recombines TRBV6-1 with TRBJ2-7; TRBD1 aligns across 12 bases. CDR3 length: 13 residues. Per the germline V gene, CDR1 is MNHNS and CDR2 is SASEGT. The V gene end was trimmed by 8 bases and the J gene end by 6 bases; junction bases not matched to a gene: 5. CDR3: CASRGTGGAEQYF. As DNA, the CDR3 is TGTGCCAGCCGGGGGACAGGGGGCGCCGAGCAGTACTTC.

This clone was counted a few times. This sequence joins TRBV19 and TRBJ2-2; maybe TRBD1 (5 bases). There are 14 residues in the CDR3. Deletions cut 7 bases from V and 3 bases from J, with 12 bases between. Germline CDR1 reads LNHDA; CDR2 reads SQIVND (reference sequence). The CDR3 nucleotides read TGTGCCAGTAAGGGGCCTTGGGACACCGGGGAGCTGTTTTTT. It yields the protein CASKGPWDTGELFF.

This chain uses TRBV11-2 with TRBJ1-2; weak D call: TRBD1 (6 bases). The germline V gene encodes CDR1 SGHAT and CDR2 FQNNGV. This CDR3 is 14 amino acids long. Trimming pared 6 bases from V and 0 bases from J, leaving 11 bases between. CDR3 amino acids: CASRLRDTNYGYTF. CDR3 DNA sequence: TGTGCCAGCAGACTCCGGGACACTAACTATGGCTACACCTTC.

V gene TRBV19 combines with J gene TRBJ2-3; 13 nucleotides agree with TRBD2. CDR1 is LNHDA and CDR2 is SQIVND in the germline V gene (reference sequence). This CDR3 spans 16 amino acids. V gave up 2 bases and J gave up 3 bases; unmatched junction bases: 2. In DNA form, the CDR3 reads TGTGCCAGTAGTATAAAGGGACTAGCGGGGACAGATACGCAGTATTTT. The encoded protein is CASSIKGLAGTDTQYF.

The chain joins TRBV21-1 to TRBJ1-1. TRBV21-1 is a recognized pseudogene. CDR3 size: 15 residues. CDR3 amino acids: CASSKERRRNTEAFF. The CDR3 nucleotides read TGTGCCAGCAGCAAAGAGAGGCGCAGGAACACTGAAGCTTTCTTT.

The CDR3 region has the DNA TGTGCCGGCCGGGTAAAGGATGGAAACACCATATATTTT. This encodes CAGRVKDGNTIYF. This chain links TRBV2 with TRBJ1-3; D remains ambiguous. CDR1 and CDR2 from the germline V gene are SNHLY and FYNNEI. The CDR3 has 13 amino acids. Trimming cost V 11 bases and J 3 bases, with 14 bases left between them.

This clone was seen only once. V usage is TRBV6-4 and J usage is TRBJ2-1; D might be TRBD2 (6 bases). Germline V CDR1 and CDR2: MRHNA, SNTAGT. V dropped 4 bases and J dropped 0 bases, with 13 bases sitting between them. CDR3 length: 16 amino acids. In DNA, the CDR3 is TGTGCCAGCAGTGCCTTCGGGGGAGGCTCCTACAATGAGCAGTTCTTC. Translating it yields CASSAFGGGSYNEQFF.